Following are 23 T cell receptor beta chains from one sample sequenced in a study of response to subunit inactivated influenza vaccine. TCRdb passed the RT-PCR reads through MiXCR, listing each CDR3 protein once. Among a few hundred thousand distinct CDR3 sequences listed, more than 7% were seen once. The sequences come from PBMCs from blood, collected less than 30 months after vaccination. Receptors were obtained from a man aged 50 to 75 who received an inactivated influenza vaccine.

There are a few counts of this clonotype. The chain has TRBV29-1 and TRBJ2-7, with 9 positions matching TRBD1. Germline-derived CDR1 and CDR2 are SQVTM and ANQGSEA. This CDR3 region has 14 residues. Losses at the gene ends were 7 bases for V and 7 bases for J; bases not matched to a gene: 14. The CDR3 sequence is CSARTGTGFREQYF. In DNA, the CDR3 is TGCAGCGCCCGAACCGGGACAGGGTTTCGGGAGCAGTACTTC.

This clonotype appeared many times. The chain combines TRBV5-4 with TRBJ2-4, with 7 bases identical to TRBD2. The CDR3 runs 14 residues. CDR1 is SGHNT, CDR2 YYREEE, per germline (reference sequence). Losses at the gene ends were 0 bases for V and 7 bases for J; bases not matched to a gene: 4. CDR3 sequence (DNA): TGTGCCAGCAGCTTGGCGGGGGAGGGTAACATTCAGTACTTC. Translation gives CASSLAGEGNIQYF. The whole variable domain, filled in from reference TRBV5-4 and TRBJ2-4, reads ETGVTQSPTHLIKTRGQQVTLRCSSQSGHNTVSWYQQALGQGPQFIFQYYREEENGRGNFPPRFSGLQFPNYSSELNVNALELDDSALYLCASSLAGEGNIQYFGAGTRLSVL.

The chain combines TRBV5-1 with TRBJ2-5; the D is unclear. Germline CDR1 reads SGHRS; CDR2 reads YFSETQ. The CDR3 is 13 residues long. V was trimmed by 3 bases and J by 5 bases, leaving 11 bases between them. In DNA form, the CDR3 reads TGCGCCAGCAGCTATGGGAATAGGGAGACCCAGTACTTC. Translation gives CASSYGNRETQYF.

In this sample, this clonotype turned up a few times. J is TRBJ2-2 and V is TRBV7-3, with 8 positions matching TRBD2. The V segment lost 2 bases and the J segment 9 bases; nucleotides outside the gene matches: 8. In germline, CDR1 is SGHTA, CDR2 FQGTGA. The CDR3 contains 15 residues. The CDR3 region is CASSLLLAEGRELFF. The DNA for the CDR3 is TGTGCCAGCAGCTTACTACTAGCGGAGGGGAGGGAGCTGTTTTTT.

The chain links TRBV18 to TRBJ2-7, with D possibly matching TRBD1 (6 bases). Germline V lookup: CDR1 KGHSH, CDR2 LQKENI. This CDR3 has 14 amino acids. V was cut by 5 bases and J by 0 bases, with 11 bases left in between. CDR3 nucleotides: TGTGCCAGCTCAGACAGGATAAACTCCTACGAGCAGTACTTC. Its translation is CASSDRINSYEQYF.

This chain links TRBV15 with TRBJ2-2, with D tentatively TRBD2 (5 bases). Germline V gives CDR1 LNHNV, CDR2 YYDKDF (reference sequence). The germline V and J ends were trimmed by 1 base and 0 bases, with 9 bases remaining between them. This CDR3 spans 16 amino acids. In nucleotides, the CDR3 is TGTGCCACCAGCAGAGGGGGAGCCGCGAACACCGGGGAGCTGTTTTTT. Its translation: CATSRGGAANTGELFF.

This clonotype was recorded a few times. This rearrangement joins TRBV6-2 or TRBV6-3 to TRBJ2-5; 7 bases are shared with TRBD1. Germline V gives CDR1 MNHEY, CDR2 SVGEGT. The CDR3 is 15 residues long. V was clipped by 7 bases and J by 4 bases; unmatched bases: 12. The CDR3 loop is CASKSDRVSLETQYF. In DNA, the CDR3 is TGTGCCAGCAAATCCGACAGGGTTTCTTTAGAGACCCAGTACTTC.

This clonotype occurred a few times. V and J are TRBV20-1 and TRBJ2-1, with D maybe TRBD2 (6 bases). V lost 6 bases and J lost 9, with 21 bases in between. This CDR3 spans 14 amino acids. CDR1 and CDR2 (germline): DFQATT, SNEGSKA (reference sequence). The CDR3 DNA is TGCAGTGCGATTAGCGGCCCCAGAGGAGGTGAGCAGTTCTTC. Translating gives CSAISGPRGGEQFF.

This clonotype was picked up a small number of times. The CDR3 is CASSDSGVYEQYF. Written as DNA, the CDR3 is TGCGCCAGCAGCGACAGCGGGGTCTACGAGCAGTACTTC. J is TRBJ2-7 and V is TRBV5-1, with 7 bases fitting TRBD2. V shed 4 bases and J 3 bases; nucleotides not matched to a gene: 4. Germline values: CDR1 SGHRS, CDR2 YFSETQ. This CDR3 has 13 amino acids. Full variable domain (rest looked up from reference TRBV5-1 and TRBJ2-7): KAGVTQTPRYLIKTRGQQVTLSCSPISGHRSVSWYQQTPGQGLQFLFEYFSETQRNKGNFPGRFSGRQFSNSRSEMNVSTLELGDSALYLCASSDSGVYEQYFGPGTRLTVT.

This clonotype has ten or more counts. The rearrangement uses TRBV3-1 and TRBJ2-7; tentative D call: TRBD2 (6 bases). V lost 8 bases, J lost 7 bases, and 15 bases lay in between. This CDR3 spans 12 amino acids. In germline, CDR1 is LGHDT, CDR2 YNNKEL (reference sequence). CDR3 residues: CASGERASEQYF. In nucleotides, the CDR3 is TGTGCCAGCGGGGAGCGGGCCAGTGAGCAGTACTTC.

The V and J genes are TRBV12-3 or TRBV12-4 and TRBJ2-1; tentatively, D is TRBD2 (6 bases). V lost 2 bases and J lost 3, with 14 bases in between. The CDR3 is made up of 16 amino acids. The CDR3 spells CASSLSGDSHYNEQFF. Written as DNA, the CDR3 is TGTGCCAGCAGTTTATCGGGGGACTCCCACTACAATGAGCAGTTCTTC.

The rearrangement links TRBV4-2 to TRBJ2-5; D unresolved. CDR3 length: 13 amino acids. Germline V CDR1 and CDR2: LGHNA, YNFKEQ. The V gene lost 0 bases and the J gene lost 5 bases, with 7 bases spanning the gap. Here the CDR3 DNA reads TGTGCCAGCAGCCAAGATTTTGGCGAGACCCAGTACTTC. Translating it yields CASSQDFGETQYF.

The chain links TRBV19 to TRBJ2-5; unclear D gene. The germline V and J ends were trimmed by 2 bases and 2 bases, with 6 bases remaining between them. The CDR3 runs 13 residues. Per germline, CDR1 LNHDA and CDR2 SQIVND (reference sequence). CDR3 residues: CASSIRRQETQYF. Here the CDR3 DNA reads TGTGCCAGTAGTATAAGGCGGCAAGAGACCCAGTACTTC.

The chain employs TRBV20-1 and TRBJ1-1, with 8 bases identical to TRBD1. The CDR3 has 13 amino acids. Trimming removed 5 bases from V and 7 bases from J; junction bases left unmatched: 9. Germline CDR1 reads DFQATT; CDR2 reads SNEGSKA (reference sequence). CDR3 DNA sequence: TGCAGTGCTCGGCAGGGGGCGGGGGGTGAAGCTTTCTTT. Translated: CSARQGAGGEAFF.

CDR3 in amino acids: CASSEMGNTQYF. In DNA form, the CDR3 reads TGTGCCAGCAGTGAAATGGGGAATACGCAGTATTTT. This rearrangement joins TRBV2 to TRBJ2-3, with D uncertain. The CDR3 contains 12 residues. The germline CDR1 and CDR2 sequences are SNHLY and FYNNEI. Trimming removed 2 bases at V and 7 bases at J, with 7 bases between.

This clonotype was counted only a few times. The chain joins TRBV7-8 to TRBJ2-7; no clear D gene. CDR3 length: 13 residues. Trimming cost V 1 base and J 3 bases, with 7 bases left between them. CDR1 is SGHVS, CDR2 FQNEAQ, per germline. The CDR3: CASSLVGLYEQYF. The CDR3 nucleotides read TGTGCCAGCAGCTTAGTGGGTCTCTACGAGCAGTACTTC.

This clonotype was found many times. The chain recombines TRBV20-1 with TRBJ1-5, with D perhaps TRBD1 (6 bases). Germline V lookup: CDR1 DFQATT, CDR2 SNEGSKA (reference sequence). This CDR3 region has 15 residues. The V and J ends lost 3 bases and 5 bases respectively, with 17 bases between them. CDR3 sequence: CSARETGRKDQPQHF. DNA of the CDR3: TGCAGTGCTAGGGAAACAGGGAGGAAGGATCAGCCCCAGCATTTT.

The V gene is TRBV7-9, the J gene TRBJ2-5; TRBD2 aligns across 8 bases. This CDR3 has 16 amino acids. Per germline, CDR1 SEHNR and CDR2 FQNEAQ (reference sequence). Unmatched junction bases numbered 3, after V lost 0 bases and J lost 0 bases. CDR3 DNA sequence: TGTGCCAGCAGCTTAGCTAGCGGGGCGTACCAAGAGACCCAGTACTTC. Amino acids: CASSLASGAYQETQYF.

This clonotype appeared a few times. The chain has TRBV20-1 and TRBJ1-1; D unclear. CDR1 and CDR2 from the germline V gene are DFQATT and SNEGSKA (reference sequence). The length of the CDR3 is 13 residues. The ends were cut back, 6 bases at V and 3 bases at J, with 14 bases in the middle. The CDR3 coding sequence is TGCAGTGCCCGCTTCACGTTTGACACTGAAGCTTTCTTT. Translating gives CSARFTFDTEAFF.

This clonotype occurred a few times. The chain carries TRBV10-3 and TRBJ1-1; unclear D gene. The CDR3 length is 14 residues. CDR1 is ENHRY and CDR2 is SYGVKD in the germline V gene. The V end lost 2 bases, the J end lost 7 bases, and 14 bases lay between the germline ends. The CDR3 DNA sequence: TGTGCCATCAGTGAGAGTCGGGGAAACGGTGAAGCTTTCTTT. Translated: CAISESRGNGEAFF.

The chain combines TRBV6-2 or TRBV6-3 with TRBJ2-3; D gene uncertain. This CDR3 has 14 amino acids. Per the germline V gene, CDR1 is MNHEY and CDR2 is SVGEGT. With 7 bases removed from V and 1 base from J, the gap between germline ends came to 12 bases. The CDR3 sequence: CASMETLGTDTQYF. The CDR3 coding sequence is TGTGCCAGCATGGAGACGTTGGGCACAGATACGCAGTATTTT.

This clonotype showed up many times. The chain has TRBV10-3 and TRBJ2-4; perhaps TRBD1 as D (5 bases). CDR1 and CDR2 from the germline V gene are ENHRY and SYGVKD. V lost 7 bases, J lost 0 bases, and 10 bases lay in between. CDR3 length equals 14 residues. The CDR3 loop reads CAITDSLAKNIQYF. Written as DNA, the CDR3 is TGTGCCATCACCGACAGCCTAGCCAAAAACATTCAGTACTTC.

This clonotype was counted many times. The V call is TRBV30, the J call TRBJ2-1; 10 nucleotides line up with TRBD1. The CDR3 has 15 amino acids. V gave up 1 base and J gave up 6 bases; unmatched junction bases: 6. CDR1 is GTSNPN, CDR2 SVGIG, per germline (reference sequence). The CDR3 loop reads CAWSGLWDRGNEQFF. CDR3 nucleotides: TGTGCCTGGAGTGGACTTTGGGACAGGGGCAATGAGCAGTTCTTC.